The sequence of this TCR beta chain was determined in a study of blood T cells in healthy people across ages. The CDR3 loop spans 14 amino acids. CDR1 is DFQATT and CDR2 is SNEGSKA in the germline V gene (reference sequence). Deletions cut 6 bases from V and 3 bases from J, with 17 bases between. Primed by a sample-barcoded 5' primer and a J-beta primer mix, a second PCR proceeded for about 6 to 11 cycles. MiXCR was run by TCRdb on the 5' RACE reads, yielding one entry per CDR3 protein. Found here are roughly 1,500,000 distinct CDR3 sequences, about 40% of them singletons; the top ten hold 7% to 9.5%.

Material for sequencing was blood. This receptor was obtained from a woman younger than 30 in good health. The rearrangement joins TRBV20-1 to TRBJ1-2; a possible D gene is TRBD1 (5 bases). As DNA, the CDR3 is TGCAGTGCCAGACGGGACGATAAGGACTATGGCTACACCTTC. Amino acid sequence: CSARRDDKDYGYTF.